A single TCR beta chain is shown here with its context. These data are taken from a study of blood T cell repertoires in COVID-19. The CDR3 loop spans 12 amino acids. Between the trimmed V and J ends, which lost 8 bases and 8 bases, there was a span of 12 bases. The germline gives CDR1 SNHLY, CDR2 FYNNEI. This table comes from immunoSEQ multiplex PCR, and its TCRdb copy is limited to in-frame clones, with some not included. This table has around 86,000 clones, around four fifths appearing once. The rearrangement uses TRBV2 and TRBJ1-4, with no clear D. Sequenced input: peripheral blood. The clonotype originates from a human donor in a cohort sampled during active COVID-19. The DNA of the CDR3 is TGTGCCAGCTTGGTCGACTGGGAAAAACTGTTTTTT. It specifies CASLVDWEKLFF.